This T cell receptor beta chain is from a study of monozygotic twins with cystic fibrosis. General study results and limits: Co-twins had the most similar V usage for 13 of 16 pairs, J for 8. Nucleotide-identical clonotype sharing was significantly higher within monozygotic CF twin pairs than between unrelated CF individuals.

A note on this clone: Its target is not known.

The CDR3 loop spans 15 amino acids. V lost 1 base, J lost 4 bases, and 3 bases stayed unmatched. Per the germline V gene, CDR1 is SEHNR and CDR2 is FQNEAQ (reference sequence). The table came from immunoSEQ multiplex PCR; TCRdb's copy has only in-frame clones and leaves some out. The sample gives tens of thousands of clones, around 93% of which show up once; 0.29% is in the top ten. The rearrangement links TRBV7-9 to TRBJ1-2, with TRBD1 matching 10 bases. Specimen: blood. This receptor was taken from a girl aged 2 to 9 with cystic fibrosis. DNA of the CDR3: TGTGCCAGCAGCTTAGGGACAGGGGGGATCTATGGCTACACCTTC. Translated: CASSLGTGGIYGYTF.